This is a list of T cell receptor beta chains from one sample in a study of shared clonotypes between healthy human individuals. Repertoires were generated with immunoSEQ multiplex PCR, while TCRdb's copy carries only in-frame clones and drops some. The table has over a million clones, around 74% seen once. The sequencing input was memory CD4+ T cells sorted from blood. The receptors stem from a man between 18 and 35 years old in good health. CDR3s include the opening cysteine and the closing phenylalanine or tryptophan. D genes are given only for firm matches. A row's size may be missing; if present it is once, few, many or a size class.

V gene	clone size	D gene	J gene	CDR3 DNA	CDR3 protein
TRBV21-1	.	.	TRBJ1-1	TGTGCCAGCAGCAAATCGGGCAGTAAGGGAGGCACTGAAGCTTTCTTT	CASSKSGSKGGTEAFF
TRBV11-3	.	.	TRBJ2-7	TGTGCCAGCAGGCTAGTGTTGGCCTACGAGCAGTACTTC	CASRLVLAYEQYF
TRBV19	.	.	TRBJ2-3	TGTGCCAGTAGTATAGGGACTGATACGCAGTATTTT	CASSIGTDTQYF
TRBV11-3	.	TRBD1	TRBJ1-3	TGTGCCAGCAGCTCCGGACAGGGCGATGGAAACACCATATATTTT	CASSSGQGDGNTIYF
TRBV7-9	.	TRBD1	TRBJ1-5	TGTGCCAGCAGCCCTAAGACAGGGAACCAGCCCCAGCATTTT	CASSPKTGNQPQHF
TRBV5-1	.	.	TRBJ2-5	TGCGCCAGCAGCTTTGCCGGATCCCAAGAGACCCAGTACTTC	CASSFAGSQETQYF
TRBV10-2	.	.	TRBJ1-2	TGCGCCAGCAGTAGGGAACCCTACTATGGCTACACCTTC	CASSREPYYGYTF
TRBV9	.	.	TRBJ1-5	TGTGCCAGCAGCCGGGGAGTTGGTAATCAGCCCCAGCATTTT	CASSRGVGNQPQHF
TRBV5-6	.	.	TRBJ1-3	TGTGCCAGCAGCTTGAAGGGCCTCTCTGGAAACACCATATATTTT	CASSLKGLSGNTIYF
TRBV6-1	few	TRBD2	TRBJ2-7	TGTGCCAGCATCATCGGACTAGCGGCCTTTTACGAGCAGTACTTC	CASIIGLAAFYEQYF
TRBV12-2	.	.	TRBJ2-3	TGTGCAAGTCGCCCCAGGGACAGGTGGGACACAGATACGCAGTATTTT	CASRPRDRWDTDTQYF
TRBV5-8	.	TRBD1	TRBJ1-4	TGTGCCAGCAGCTTGGCCCAGGCAGGGGGGGAAAAACTGTTTTTT	CASSLAQAGGEKLFF
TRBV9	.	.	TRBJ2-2	TGTGCCAGCAGCTCAGGAGGGATCTCAACCGGGGAGCTGTTTTTT	CASSSGGISTGELFF
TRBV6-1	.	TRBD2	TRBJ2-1	TGTGCCAGCAGTGCGGCGGGACTATCCTACAATGAGCAGTTCTTC	CASSAAGLSYNEQFF
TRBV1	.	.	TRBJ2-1	TGCACCAGCAGCCAAGATAAACAGCGGGAGGTTAATAGTCATGAGCAGTTCTTC	CTSSQDKQREVNSHEQFF
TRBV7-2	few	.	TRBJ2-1	TGTGCCAGCAGCCTCGAGATAGAGCAGTTCTTC	CASSLEIEQFF
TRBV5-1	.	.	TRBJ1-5	TGCGCCAGCAGCTCCTACCCCGACAACAGTCAGCCCCAGCATTTT	CASSSYPDNSQPQHF
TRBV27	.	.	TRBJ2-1	TGTGCCAGCAGTTTATTCGTAGGATCCAATGAGCAGTTCTTC	CASSLFVGSNEQFF
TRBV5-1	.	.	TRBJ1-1	TGCGCCAGCGCACGGGCCGACGGGAGAAACACTGAAGCTTTCTTT	CASARADGRNTEAFF
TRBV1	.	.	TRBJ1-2	TGCACCAGCGACCGGGAGTGGCGGTTCTATGGCTACACCTTC	CTSDREWRFYGYTF
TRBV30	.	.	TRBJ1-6	TGTGCCTGGAGTGTACGGGGGGTTTGGTCGAATTCACCCCTCCACTTT	CAWSVRGVWSNSPLHF
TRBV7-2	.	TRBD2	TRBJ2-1	TGTGCCAGCAGCTTAGCAATAGCTAGCGGGGCGTACAATGAGCAGTTCTTC	CASSLAIASGAYNEQFF
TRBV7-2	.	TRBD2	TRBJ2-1	TGTGCCAGCAGCCGACTAGCGAGCACCTACAATGAGCAGTTCTTC	CASSRLASTYNEQFF
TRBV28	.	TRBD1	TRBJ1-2	TGTGCCAGCAGTTCTCCTGGGACAGCGGCCTATGGCTACACCTTC	CASSSPGTAAYGYTF
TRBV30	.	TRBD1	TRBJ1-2	TGTGCCTGGAGTCTGGACAGGGGAGTTGGCTACACCTTC	CAWSLDRGVGYTF
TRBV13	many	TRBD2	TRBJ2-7	TGTGCCAGCAGCTTACCGGGAGGGTCCTACGAGCAGTACTTC	CASSLPGGSYEQYF
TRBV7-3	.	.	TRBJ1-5	TGTGCCAGCAGCGGCAGCCCCAAATACTATTGCCTATATAGCAATCAGCCCCAGCATTTT	CASSGSPKYYCLYSNQPQHF
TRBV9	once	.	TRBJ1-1	TGTGCCAGTAGCGTAGACCCCTCGACCACTGAAGCTTTCTTT	CASSVDPSTTEAFF
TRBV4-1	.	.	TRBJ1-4	TGCGCCAGCAGCCAAGGGTCCCGAACTAATGAAAAACTGTTTTTT	CASSQGSRTNEKLFF
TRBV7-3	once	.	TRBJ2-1	TGTGCCAGCAGCTTAGAGGGTTCCGACAATGAGCAGTTCTTC	CASSLEGSDNEQFF
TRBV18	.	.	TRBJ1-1	TGTGCCAGCTCCCCTATGCGGTACACTGAAGCTTTCTTT	CASSPMRYTEAFF
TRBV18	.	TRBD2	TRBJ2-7	TGTGCCAGCTCACCACCTGCCGGGACTAGGGGGTACGAGCAGTACTTC	CASSPPAGTRGYEQYF
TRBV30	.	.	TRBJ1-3	TGTGCCTGGAGTGTATCTACTGGAAACACCATATATTTT	CAWSVSTGNTIYF
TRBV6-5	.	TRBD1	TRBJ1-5	TGTGCCAGCAGCCCCGGGCAGGGGGCCTATCAGCCCCAGCATTTT	CASSPGQGAYQPQHF
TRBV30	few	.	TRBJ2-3	TGTGCCTGGAGTGTAAAAAAACGGATGGATACGCAGTATTTT	CAWSVKKRMDTQYF
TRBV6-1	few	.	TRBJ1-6	TGTGCCAGCGCAGAGGGAGGAAAAAATTCACCCCTCCACTTT	CASAEGGKNSPLHF
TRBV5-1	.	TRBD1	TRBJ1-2	TGCGCCAGCAGCTTGGGGACGGACAGGGCTAACTATGGCTACACCTTC	CASSLGTDRANYGYTF
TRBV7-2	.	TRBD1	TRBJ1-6	TGTGCCAGCAGCTTATCCTCGCTAGGACAGGAAACATCACCCCTCCACTTT	CASSLSSLGQETSPLHF
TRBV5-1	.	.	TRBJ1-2	TGCGCCAGCAGCTTGGAACCGGGGAGCTATGGCTACACCTTC	CASSLEPGSYGYTF
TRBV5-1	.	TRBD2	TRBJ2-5	TGCGCCAGCACGGGGGGAGTAGAGACCCAGTACTTC	CASTGGVETQYF
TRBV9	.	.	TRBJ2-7	TGTGCCAGCAGCGTAGAGGACAGCTCCTACGAGCAGTACTTC	CASSVEDSSYEQYF
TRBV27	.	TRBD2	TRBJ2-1	TGTGCCAGCAGTTTAGGACTAGCGGGGGTTAATGAGCAGTTCTTC	CASSLGLAGVNEQFF
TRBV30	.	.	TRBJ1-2	TGTGCCTGGAGTAACGGCAGGGGTCGGTATGGCTACACCTTC	CAWSNGRGRYGYTF
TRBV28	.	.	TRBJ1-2	TGTGCCAGCAGTTTCCTGAGGACATTGAATAACTATGGCTACACCTTC	CASSFLRTLNNYGYTF
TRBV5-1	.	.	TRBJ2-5	TGCGCCAGCAGCTTGGAACAGACCCAGTACTTC	CASSLEQTQYF
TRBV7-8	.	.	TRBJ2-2	TGTGCCAGCACCCTATTCCCGGGCACCGGGGAGCTGTTTTTT	CASTLFPGTGELFF
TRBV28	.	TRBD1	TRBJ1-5	TGTGCCAGCAGTTTACAGGACAGGGATTATCAGCCCCAGCATTTT	CASSLQDRDYQPQHF